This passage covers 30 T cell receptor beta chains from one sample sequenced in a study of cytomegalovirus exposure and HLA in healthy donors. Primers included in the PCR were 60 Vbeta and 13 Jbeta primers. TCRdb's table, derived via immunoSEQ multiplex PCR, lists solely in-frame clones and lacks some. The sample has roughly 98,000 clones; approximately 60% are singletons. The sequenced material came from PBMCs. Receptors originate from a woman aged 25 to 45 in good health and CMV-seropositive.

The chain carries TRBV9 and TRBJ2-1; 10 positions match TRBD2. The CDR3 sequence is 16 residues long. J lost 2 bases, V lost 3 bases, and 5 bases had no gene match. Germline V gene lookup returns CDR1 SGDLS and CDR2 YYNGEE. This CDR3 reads CASSALAGGTYNEQFF. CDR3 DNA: TGTGCCAGCAGCGCCTTAGCGGGGGGCACCTACAATGAGCAGTTCTTC.

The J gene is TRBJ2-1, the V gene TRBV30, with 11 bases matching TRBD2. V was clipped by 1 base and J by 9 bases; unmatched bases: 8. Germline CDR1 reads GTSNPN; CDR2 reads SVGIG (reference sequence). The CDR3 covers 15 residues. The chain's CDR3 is CAWSAGVAGGVEQFF. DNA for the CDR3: TGTGCCTGGAGTGCGGGGGTAGCGGGGGGGGTTGAGCAGTTCTTC.

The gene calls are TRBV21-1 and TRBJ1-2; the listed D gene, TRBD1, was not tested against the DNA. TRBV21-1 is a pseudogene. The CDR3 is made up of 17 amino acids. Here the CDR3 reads CASSKGPLGQGPYGYTF. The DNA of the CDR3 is TGTGCCAGCAGCAAAGGGCCCTTAGGACAGGGACCATATGGCTACACCTTC.

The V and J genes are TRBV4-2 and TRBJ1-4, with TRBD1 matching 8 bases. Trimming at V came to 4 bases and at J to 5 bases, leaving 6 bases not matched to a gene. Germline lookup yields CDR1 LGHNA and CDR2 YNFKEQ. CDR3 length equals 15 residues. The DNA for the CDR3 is TGTGCCAGCAGCCGAGGACAGGGCGGGAATGAAAAACTGTTTTTT. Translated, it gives CASSRGQGGNEKLFF.

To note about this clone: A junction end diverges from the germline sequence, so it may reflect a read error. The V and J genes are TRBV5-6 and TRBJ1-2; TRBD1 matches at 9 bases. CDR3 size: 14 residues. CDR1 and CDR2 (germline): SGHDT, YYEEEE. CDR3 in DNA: TGTGCCAGCAACCAACAGGGGGCTGGCTATGGCTACCCCTTC. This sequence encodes CASNQQGAGYGYPF.

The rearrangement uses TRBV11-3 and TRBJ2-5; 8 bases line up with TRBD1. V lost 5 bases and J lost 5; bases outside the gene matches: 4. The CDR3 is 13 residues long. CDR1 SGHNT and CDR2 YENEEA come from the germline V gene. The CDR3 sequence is CASSLTGVETQYF. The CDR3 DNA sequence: TGTGCCAGCAGCCTGACAGGGGTTGAGACCCAGTACTTC. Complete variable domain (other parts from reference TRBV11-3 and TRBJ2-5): EAGVVQSPRYKIIEKKQPVAFWCNPISGHNTLYWYLQNLGQGPELLIRYENEEAVDDSQLPKDRFSAERLKGVDSTLKIQPAELGDSAVYLCASSLTGVETQYFGPGTRLLVL.

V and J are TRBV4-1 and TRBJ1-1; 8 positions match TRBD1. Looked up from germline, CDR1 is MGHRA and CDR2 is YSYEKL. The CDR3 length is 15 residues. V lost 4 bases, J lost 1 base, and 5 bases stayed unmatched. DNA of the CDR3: TGCGCCAGCAGCCCGCAGGGGGCGCAGAACACTGAAGCTTTCTTT. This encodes CASSPQGAQNTEAFF.

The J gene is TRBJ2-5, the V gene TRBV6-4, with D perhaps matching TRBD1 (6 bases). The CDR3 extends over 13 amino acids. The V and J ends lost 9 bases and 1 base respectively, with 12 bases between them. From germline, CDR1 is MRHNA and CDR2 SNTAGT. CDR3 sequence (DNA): TGTGCCAGACGCGCGGACAGCCAAGAGACCCAGTACTTC. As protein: CARRADSQETQYF.

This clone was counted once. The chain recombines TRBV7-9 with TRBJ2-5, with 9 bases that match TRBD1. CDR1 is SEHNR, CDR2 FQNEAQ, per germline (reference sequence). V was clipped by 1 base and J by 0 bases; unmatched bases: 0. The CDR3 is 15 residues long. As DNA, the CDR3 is TGTGCCAGCAGCTTAGGGGACAGGGACCAAGAGACCCAGTACTTC. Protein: CASSLGDRDQETQYF.

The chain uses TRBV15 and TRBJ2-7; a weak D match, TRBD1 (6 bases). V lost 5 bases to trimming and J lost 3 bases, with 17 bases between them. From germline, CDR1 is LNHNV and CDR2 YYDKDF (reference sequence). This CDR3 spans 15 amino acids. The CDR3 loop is CATSEGVATFYEQYF. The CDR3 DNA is TGTGCCACCAGCGAGGGGGTGGCTACATTCTACGAGCAGTACTTC.

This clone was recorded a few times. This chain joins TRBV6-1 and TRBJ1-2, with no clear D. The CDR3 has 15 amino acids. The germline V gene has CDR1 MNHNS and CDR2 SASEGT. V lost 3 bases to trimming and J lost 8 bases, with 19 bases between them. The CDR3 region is CASSETQALFLGYTF. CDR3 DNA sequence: TGTGCCAGCAGTGAGACGCAGGCGCTATTCTTGGGCTACACCTTC.

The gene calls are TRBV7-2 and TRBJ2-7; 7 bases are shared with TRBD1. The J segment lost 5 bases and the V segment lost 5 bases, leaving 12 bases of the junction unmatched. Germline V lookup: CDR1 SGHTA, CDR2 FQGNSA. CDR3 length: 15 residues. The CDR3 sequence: CASSTGVSGSDEQYF. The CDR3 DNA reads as TGTGCCAGCAGCACAGGGGTCTCAGGGTCGGACGAGCAGTACTTC.

CDR3 in amino acids: CASSFDRVGNEQFF. CDR3 bases: TGTGCCAGCAGCTTTGACAGGGTGGGCAATGAGCAGTTCTTC. The rearrangement links TRBV11-2 to TRBJ2-1; 7 positions agree with TRBD1. V was pared by 3 bases and J by 6 bases, with 5 bases of the junction left unmatched. Germline V lookup: CDR1 SGHAT, CDR2 FQNNGV. This CDR3 comprises 14 residues.

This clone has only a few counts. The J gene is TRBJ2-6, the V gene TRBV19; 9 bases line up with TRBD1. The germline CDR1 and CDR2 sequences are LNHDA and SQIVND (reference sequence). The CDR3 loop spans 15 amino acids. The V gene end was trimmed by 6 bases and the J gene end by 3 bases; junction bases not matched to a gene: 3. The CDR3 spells CASSGTGFGANVLTF. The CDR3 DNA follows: TGTGCCAGTAGCGGGACAGGGTTTGGGGCCAACGTCCTGACTTTC.

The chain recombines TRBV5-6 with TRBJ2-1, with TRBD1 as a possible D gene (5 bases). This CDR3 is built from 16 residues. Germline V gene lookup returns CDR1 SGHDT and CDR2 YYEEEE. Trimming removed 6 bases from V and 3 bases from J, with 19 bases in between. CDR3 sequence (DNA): TGTGCCAGCACCGGACGACAGTGGGGCTACTACAATGAGCAGTTCTTC. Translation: CASTGRQWGYYNEQFF.

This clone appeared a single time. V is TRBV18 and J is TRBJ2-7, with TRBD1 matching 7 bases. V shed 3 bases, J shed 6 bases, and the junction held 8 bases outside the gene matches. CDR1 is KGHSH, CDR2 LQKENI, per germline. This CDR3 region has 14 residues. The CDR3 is CASSPSTGSIEQYF. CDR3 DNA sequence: TGTGCCAGCTCACCCTCGACAGGGTCCATCGAGCAGTACTTC.

CDR3 sequence (DNA): TGTGCCAGCAGCCCCAGGGAAAGTGGGCCCCAGCATTTT. Protein: CASSPRESGPQHF. The rearrangement links TRBV9 to TRBJ1-5, with D possibly matching TRBD1 (5 bases). This CDR3 region has 13 residues. Germline CDR1 reads SGDLS; CDR2 reads YYNGEE. Trimming removed 4 bases at V and 9 bases at J, with 14 bases between.

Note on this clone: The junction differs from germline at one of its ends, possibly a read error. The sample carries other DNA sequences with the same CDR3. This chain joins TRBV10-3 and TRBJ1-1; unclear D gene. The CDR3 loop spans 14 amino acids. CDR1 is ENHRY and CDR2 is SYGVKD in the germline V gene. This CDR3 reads CAISERSPNTEAFF. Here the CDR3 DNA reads TGTGCCATCAGTGAGAGGAGTCCAAACACTGAGGCTTTCTTT.

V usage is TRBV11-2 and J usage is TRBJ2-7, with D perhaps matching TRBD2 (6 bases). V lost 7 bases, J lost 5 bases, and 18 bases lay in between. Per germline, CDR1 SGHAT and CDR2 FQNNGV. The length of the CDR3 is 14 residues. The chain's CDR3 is CASNQVAAGNEQYF. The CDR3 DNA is TGTGCCAGCAACCAAGTAGCGGCTGGTAACGAGCAGTACTTC.

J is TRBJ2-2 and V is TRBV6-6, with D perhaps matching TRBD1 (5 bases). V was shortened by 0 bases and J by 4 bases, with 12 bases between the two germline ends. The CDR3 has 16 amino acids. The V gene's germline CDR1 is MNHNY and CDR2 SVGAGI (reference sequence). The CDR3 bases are TGTGCCAGCAGTTACTCCGGACATTTATCCACCGGGGAGCTGTTTTTT. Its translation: CASSYSGHLSTGELFF.

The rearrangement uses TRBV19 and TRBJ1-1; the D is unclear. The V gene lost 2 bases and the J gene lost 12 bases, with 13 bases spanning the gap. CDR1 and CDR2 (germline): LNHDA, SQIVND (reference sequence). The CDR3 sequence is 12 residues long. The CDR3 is CASSIRRGWSFF. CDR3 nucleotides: TGTGCCAGTAGTATAAGACGGGGTTGGTCTTTCTTT.

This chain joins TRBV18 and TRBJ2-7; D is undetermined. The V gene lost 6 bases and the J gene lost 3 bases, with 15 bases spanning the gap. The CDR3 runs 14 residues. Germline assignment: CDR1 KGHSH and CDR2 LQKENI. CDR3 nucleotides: TGTGCCAGCTCGTCGCGAGGCCCCAACTACGAGCAGTACTTC. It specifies CASSSRGPNYEQYF.

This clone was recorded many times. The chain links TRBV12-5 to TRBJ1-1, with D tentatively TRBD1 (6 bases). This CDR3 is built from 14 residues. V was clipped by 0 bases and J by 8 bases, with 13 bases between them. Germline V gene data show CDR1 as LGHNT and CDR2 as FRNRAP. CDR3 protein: CASGLVPGGLEAFF. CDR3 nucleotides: TGTGCTAGTGGTTTGGTACCGGGGGGGCTGGAAGCTTTCTTT.

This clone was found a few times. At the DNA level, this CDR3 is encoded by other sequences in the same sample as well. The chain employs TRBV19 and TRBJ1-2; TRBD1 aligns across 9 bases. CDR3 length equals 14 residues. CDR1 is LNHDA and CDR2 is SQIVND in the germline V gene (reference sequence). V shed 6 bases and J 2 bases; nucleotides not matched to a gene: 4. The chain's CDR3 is CASSPGQGNYGYTF. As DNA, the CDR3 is TGTGCCAGTAGCCCGGGACAGGGAAACTATGGCTACACCTTC. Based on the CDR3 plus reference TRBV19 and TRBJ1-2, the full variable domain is DGGITQSPKYLFRKEGQNVTLSCEQNLNHDAMYWYRQDPGQGLRLIYYSQIVNDFQKGDIAEGYSVSREKKESFPLTVTSAQKNPTAFYLCASSPGQGNYGYTFGSGTRLTVV.

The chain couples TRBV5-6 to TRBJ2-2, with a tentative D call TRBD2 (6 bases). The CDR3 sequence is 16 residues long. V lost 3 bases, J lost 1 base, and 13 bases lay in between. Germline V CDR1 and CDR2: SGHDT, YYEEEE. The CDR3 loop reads CASSWRARLNTGELFF. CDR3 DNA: TGTGCCAGCAGCTGGAGGGCTAGACTGAACACCGGGGAGCTGTTTTTT.

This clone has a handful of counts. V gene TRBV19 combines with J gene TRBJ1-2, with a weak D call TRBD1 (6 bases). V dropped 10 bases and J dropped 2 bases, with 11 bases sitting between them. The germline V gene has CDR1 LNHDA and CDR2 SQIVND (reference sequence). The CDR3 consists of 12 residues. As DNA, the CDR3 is TGTGCCACCAGGGGACTAAACTATGGCTACACCTTC. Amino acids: CATRGLNYGYTF.

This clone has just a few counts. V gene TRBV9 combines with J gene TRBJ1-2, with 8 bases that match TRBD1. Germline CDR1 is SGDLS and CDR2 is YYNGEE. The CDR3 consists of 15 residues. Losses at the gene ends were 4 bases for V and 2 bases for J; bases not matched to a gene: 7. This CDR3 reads CASSHPDRANYGYTF. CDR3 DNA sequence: TGTGCCAGCAGCCATCCGGACAGGGCAAACTATGGCTACACCTTC. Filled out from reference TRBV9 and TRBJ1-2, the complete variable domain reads DSGVTQTPKHLITATGQRVTLRCSPRSGDLSVYWYQQSLDQGLQFLIQYYNGEERAKGNILERFSAQQFPDLHSELNLSSLELGDSALYFCASSHPDRANYGYTFGSGTRLTVV.

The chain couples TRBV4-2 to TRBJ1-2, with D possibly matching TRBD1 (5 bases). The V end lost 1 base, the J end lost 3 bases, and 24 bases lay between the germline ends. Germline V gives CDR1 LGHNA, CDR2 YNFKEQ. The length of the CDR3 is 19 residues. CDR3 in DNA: TGTGCCAGCAGCCAAGGGGACTGGACCGTGTCTGATCCCGACTATGGCTACACCTTC. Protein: CASSQGDWTVSDPDYGYTF.

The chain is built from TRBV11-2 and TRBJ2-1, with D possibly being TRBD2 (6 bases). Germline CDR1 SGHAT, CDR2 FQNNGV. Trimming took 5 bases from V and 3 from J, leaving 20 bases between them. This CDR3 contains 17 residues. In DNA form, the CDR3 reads TGTGCCAGCAGCCGGCGGGGTACGGGTCAGTTCTACAATGAGCAGTTCTTC. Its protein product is CASSRRGTGQFYNEQFF. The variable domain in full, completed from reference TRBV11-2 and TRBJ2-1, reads EAGVAQSPRYKIIEKRQSVAFWCNPISGHATLYWYQQILGQGPKLLIQFQNNGVVDDSQLPKDRFSAERLKGVDSTLKIQPAKLEDSAVYLCASSRRGTGQFYNEQFFGPGTRLTVL.

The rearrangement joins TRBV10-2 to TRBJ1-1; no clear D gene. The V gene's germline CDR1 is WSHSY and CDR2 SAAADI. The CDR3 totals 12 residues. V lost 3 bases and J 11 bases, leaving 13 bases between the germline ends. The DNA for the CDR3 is TGCGCCAGCAGTGATCCCTCCGCTCGGGCTTTCTTT. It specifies CASSDPSARAFF.